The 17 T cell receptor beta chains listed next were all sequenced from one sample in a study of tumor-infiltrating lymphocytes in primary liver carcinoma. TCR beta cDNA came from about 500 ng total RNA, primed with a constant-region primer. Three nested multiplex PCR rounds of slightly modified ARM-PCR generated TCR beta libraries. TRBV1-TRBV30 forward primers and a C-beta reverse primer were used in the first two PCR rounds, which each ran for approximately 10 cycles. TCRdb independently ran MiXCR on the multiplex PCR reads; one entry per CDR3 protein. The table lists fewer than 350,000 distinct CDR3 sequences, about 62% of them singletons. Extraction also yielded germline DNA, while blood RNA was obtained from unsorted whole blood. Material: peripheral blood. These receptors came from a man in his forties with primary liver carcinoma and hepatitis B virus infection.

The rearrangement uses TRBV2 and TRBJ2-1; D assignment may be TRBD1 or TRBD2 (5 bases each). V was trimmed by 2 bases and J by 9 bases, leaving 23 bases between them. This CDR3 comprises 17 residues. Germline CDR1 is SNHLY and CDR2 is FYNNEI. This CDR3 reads CASSESSTGTATREQFF. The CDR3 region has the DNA TGTGCCAGCAGTGAATCAAGTACCGGGACGGCTACCCGTGAGCAGTTCTTC.

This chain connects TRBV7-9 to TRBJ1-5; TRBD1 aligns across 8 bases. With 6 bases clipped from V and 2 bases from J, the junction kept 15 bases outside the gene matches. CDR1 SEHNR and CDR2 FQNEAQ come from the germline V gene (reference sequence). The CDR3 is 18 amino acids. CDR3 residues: CASSVGQGGIGGNQPQHF. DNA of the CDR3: TGTGCCAGCAGTGTAGGACAGGGCGGGATTGGAGGCAATCAGCCCCAGCATTTT.

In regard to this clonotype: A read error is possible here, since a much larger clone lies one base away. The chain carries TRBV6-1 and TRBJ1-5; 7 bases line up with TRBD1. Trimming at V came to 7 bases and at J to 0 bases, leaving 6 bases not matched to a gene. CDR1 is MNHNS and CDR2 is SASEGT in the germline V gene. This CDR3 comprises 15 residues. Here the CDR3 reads CASMARGNSNQPQHF. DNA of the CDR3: TGTGCCAGCATGGCCAGGGGGAATAGCAATCAGCCCCAGCATTTT.

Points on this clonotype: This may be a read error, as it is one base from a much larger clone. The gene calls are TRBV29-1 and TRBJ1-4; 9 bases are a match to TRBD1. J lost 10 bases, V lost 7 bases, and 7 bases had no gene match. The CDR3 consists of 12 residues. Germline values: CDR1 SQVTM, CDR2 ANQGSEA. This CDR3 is CSAGQGDVKLFF. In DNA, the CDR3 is TGCAGCGCGGGACAGGGAGATGTAAAACTGTTTTTT.

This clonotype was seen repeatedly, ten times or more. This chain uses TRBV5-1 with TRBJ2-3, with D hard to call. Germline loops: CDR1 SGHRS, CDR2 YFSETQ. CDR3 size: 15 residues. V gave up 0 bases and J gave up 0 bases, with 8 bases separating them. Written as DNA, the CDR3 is TGCGCCAGCAGCTTGGACGGATCTAGCACAGATACGCAGTATTTT. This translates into CASSLDGSSTDTQYF.

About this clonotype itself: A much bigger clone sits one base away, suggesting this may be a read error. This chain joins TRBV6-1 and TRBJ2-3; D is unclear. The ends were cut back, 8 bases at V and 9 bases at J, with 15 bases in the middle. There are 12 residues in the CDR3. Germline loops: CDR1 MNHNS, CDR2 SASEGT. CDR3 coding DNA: TGTGCCAGCCGGATCCAGCCCTGGACGCAGTATTTT. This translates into CASRIQPWTQYF.

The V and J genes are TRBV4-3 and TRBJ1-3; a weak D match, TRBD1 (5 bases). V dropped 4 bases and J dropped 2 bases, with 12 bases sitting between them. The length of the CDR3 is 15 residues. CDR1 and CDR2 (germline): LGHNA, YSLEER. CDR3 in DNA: TGCGCCAGCAGCCTAACGCAGGGTCCTGGAAACACCATATATTTT. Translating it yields CASSLTQGPGNTIYF.

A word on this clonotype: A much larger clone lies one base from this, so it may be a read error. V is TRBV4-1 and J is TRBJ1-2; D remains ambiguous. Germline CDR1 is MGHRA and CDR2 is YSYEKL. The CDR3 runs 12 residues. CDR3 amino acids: CVSSKEIGGYTF. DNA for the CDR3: TGCGTCAGCAGCAAAGAGATTGGCGGCTACACCTTC.

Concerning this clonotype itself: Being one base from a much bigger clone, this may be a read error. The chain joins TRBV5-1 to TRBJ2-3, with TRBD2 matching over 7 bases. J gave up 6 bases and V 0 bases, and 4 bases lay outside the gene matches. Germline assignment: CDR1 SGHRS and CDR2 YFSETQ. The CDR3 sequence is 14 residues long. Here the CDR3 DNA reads TGCGCCAGCAGCTTGGAACATAGCGGGGATACGCAGTATTTT. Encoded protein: CASSLEHSGDTQYF.

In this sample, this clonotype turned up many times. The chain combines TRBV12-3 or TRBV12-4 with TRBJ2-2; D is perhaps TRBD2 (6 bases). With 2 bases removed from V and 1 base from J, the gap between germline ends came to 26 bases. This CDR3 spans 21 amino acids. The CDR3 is CASSLSPGWGGTRVNTGELFF. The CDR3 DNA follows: TGTGCCAGCAGTTTATCTCCAGGATGGGGTGGGACTCGGGTGAACACCGGGGAGCTGTTTTTT.

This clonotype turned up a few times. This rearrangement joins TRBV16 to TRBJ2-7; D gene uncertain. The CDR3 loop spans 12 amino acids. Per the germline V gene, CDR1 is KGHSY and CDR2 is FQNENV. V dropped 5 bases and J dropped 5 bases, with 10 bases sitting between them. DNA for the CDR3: TGTGCCAGCAGCTCCTCCTACCACGAGCAGTACTTC. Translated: CASSSSYHEQYF.

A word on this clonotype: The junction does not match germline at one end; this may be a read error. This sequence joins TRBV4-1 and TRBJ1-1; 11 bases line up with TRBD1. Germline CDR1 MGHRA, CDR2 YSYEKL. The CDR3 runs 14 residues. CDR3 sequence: CASIQGDRGTEAFF. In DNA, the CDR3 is TGCGCCAGCATCCAAGGGGACAGGGGGACTGAAGCTTTCTTT.

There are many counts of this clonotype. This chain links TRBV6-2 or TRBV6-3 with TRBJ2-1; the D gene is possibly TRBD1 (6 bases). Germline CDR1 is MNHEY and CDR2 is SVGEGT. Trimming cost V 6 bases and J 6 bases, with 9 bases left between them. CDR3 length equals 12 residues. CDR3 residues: CASRDSTNEQFF. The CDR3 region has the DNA TGTGCCAGCAGGGACAGTACCAATGAGCAGTTCTTC.

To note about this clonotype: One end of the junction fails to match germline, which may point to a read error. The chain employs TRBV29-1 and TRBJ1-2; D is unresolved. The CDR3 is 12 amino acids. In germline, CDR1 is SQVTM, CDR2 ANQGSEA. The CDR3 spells CSAARRGGGSIF. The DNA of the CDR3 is TGCAGCGCTGCCCGACGGGGTGGAGGCTCCATCTTC. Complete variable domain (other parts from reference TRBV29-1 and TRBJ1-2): SAVISQKPSRDICQRGTSLTIQCQVDSQVTMMFWYRQQPGQSLTLIATANQGSEATYESGFVIDKFPISRPNLTFSTLTVSNMSPEDSSIYLCSAARRGGGSIFGSGTRLTVV.

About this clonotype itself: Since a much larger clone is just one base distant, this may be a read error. The CDR3 loop reads CASSQVYRTEQFF. Here the CDR3 DNA reads TGTGCCAGCAGCCAAGTATACAGGACCGAGCAGTTCTTC. This chain joins TRBV14 and TRBJ2-1; possible D gene TRBD1, 5 bases. V was clipped by 1 base and J by 10 bases, with 11 bases between them. The germline V gene encodes CDR1 SGHDN and CDR2 FVKESK. This CDR3 is 13 amino acids long.

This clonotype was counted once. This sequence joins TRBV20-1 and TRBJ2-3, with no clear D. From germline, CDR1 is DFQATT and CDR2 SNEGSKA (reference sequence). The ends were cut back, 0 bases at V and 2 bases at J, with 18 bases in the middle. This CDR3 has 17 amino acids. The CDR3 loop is CSARDRVEMWYTDTQYF. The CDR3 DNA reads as TGCAGTGCTAGAGATCGGGTCGAGATGTGGTACACAGATACGCAGTATTTT.

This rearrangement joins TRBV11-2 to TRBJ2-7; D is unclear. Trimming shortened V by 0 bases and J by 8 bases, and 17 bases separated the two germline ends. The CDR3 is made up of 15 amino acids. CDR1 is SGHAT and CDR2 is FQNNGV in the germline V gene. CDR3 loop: CASSLEASFPGKQYF. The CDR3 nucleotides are TGTGCCAGCAGCTTAGAGGCCTCTTTCCCTGGGAAGCAGTACTTC.